Below are 25 T cell receptor beta chains sequenced from a single sample in a study of T cells in narcolepsy. The protocol was immunoSEQ multiplex PCR, while the TCRdb copy is restricted to in-frame clones and leaves out a portion. The sample comprises 21,000 or so clones, under 95% of which are singletons, and under 1.3% rests with the top ten. Sequenced sample: CD45RA- memory CD4+ T cells from PBMCs. These receptors were taken from a human donor with narcolepsy.

This clone has just one count. The chain recombines TRBV6-5 with TRBJ1-2; no definite D call. The V end was cut by 0 bases, the J end by 8 bases, with 10 bases between. Germline assignment: CDR1 MNHEY and CDR2 SVGAGI. The CDR3 totals 13 residues. The CDR3 is CASSYSPLRGYTF. The DNA of the CDR3 is TGTGCCAGCAGTTACTCTCCATTGCGGGGCTACACCTTC.

The chain couples TRBV5-4 to TRBJ1-2; D not certain. The CDR3 totals 14 residues. The germline gives CDR1 SGHNT, CDR2 YYREEE (reference sequence). Trimming took off 4 bases at V and 4 bases at J, with 14 bases between the two ends. CDR3 amino acids: CASSNEGASYGYTF. The CDR3 bases are TGTGCCAGCAGCAACGAGGGAGCATCCTATGGCTACACCTTC.

The chain has TRBV6-1 and TRBJ2-7; TRBD1 matches 7 bases. The V gene end was trimmed by 11 bases and the J gene end by 2 bases; junction bases not matched to a gene: 6. Germline V gene sequence: CDR1 MNHNS, CDR2 SASEGT. This CDR3 spans 12 amino acids. The chain's CDR3 is CALRQGAYEQYF. The CDR3 DNA sequence: TGTGCCTTGAGACAGGGAGCCTACGAGCAGTACTTC.

This clone is a singleton in its sample. This chain connects TRBV19 to TRBJ2-1, with TRBD1 matching 10 bases. The length of the CDR3 is 16 residues. In germline, CDR1 is LNHDA, CDR2 SQIVND (reference sequence). The V and J ends lost 7 bases and 8 bases, in that order; junction bases with no gene match: 14. This CDR3 reads CASKMGRGTGEDEQFF. CDR3 sequence (DNA): TGTGCCAGTAAAATGGGTAGGGGGACAGGGGAGGATGAGCAGTTCTTC.

The genes are TRBV2 and TRBJ2-3, with TRBD1 identical over 7 bases. V gave up 1 base and J gave up 3 bases; unmatched junction bases: 10. This CDR3 has 17 amino acids. CDR1 and CDR2 from the germline V gene are SNHLY and FYNNEI. This CDR3 reads CASSEGLVGGETDTQYF. The CDR3 coding sequence is TGTGCCAGCAGTGAAGGCTTGGTAGGGGGCGAGACAGATACGCAGTATTTT.

The rearrangement uses TRBV7-7 and TRBJ2-2; D is perhaps TRBD1 or TRBD2 (5 bases each). The CDR3 length is 14 residues. Germline V gives CDR1 SSHAT, CDR2 FNYEAQ (reference sequence). The CDR3 sequence: CAVRGPGNTGELFF. The CDR3 coding sequence is TGTGCTGTTAGGGGACCGGGGAACACCGGGGAGCTGTTTTTT.

The rearrangement uses TRBV5-1 and TRBJ2-3; TRBD2 matches 7 bases. The CDR3 spans 16 residues. Unmatched junction bases numbered 15, after V lost 6 bases and J lost 5 bases. Germline V gives CDR1 SGHRS, CDR2 YFSETQ. CDR3 in amino acids: CASTLRASGGKDTQYF. As DNA, the CDR3 is TGCGCCAGCACCCTAAGGGCTAGCGGAGGTAAAGATACGCAGTATTTT.

This chain connects TRBV10-3 to TRBJ2-3; D uncertain. CDR3 length equals 14 residues. Trimming left V 11 bases short and J 0 bases short, with 15 bases between. The germline gives CDR1 ENHRY, CDR2 SYGVKD. This CDR3 is CASVQDPSTDTQYF. The CDR3 DNA sequence: TGTGCCTCCGTTCAGGACCCTAGCACAGATACGCAGTATTTT.

The V gene is TRBV19, the J gene TRBJ2-7; D is ambiguous. The CDR3 length is 17 residues. Trimming removed 4 bases at V and 2 bases at J, with 21 bases between. In germline, CDR1 is LNHDA, CDR2 SQIVND (reference sequence). The CDR3 bases are TGTGCCAGTAGTAAGGGTGCAGATCAAGTTTTAACCTACGAGCAGTACTTC. As protein: CASSKGADQVLTYEQYF.

This clone was seen only once. The junction does not match germline at one end; this may be a read error. The chain recombines TRBV29-1 with TRBJ1-2, with a weak D call TRBD1 (5 bases). The germline V gene has CDR1 SQVTM and CDR2 ANQGSEA. The CDR3 loop spans 10 amino acids. CDR3 bases: TGTACCGCAGGGCAGGATGGCTACACCTTC. This gives the protein CTAGQDGYTF.

The chain links TRBV5-1 to TRBJ2-1, with D unclear. CDR1 is SGHRS and CDR2 is YFSETQ in the germline V gene. The length of the CDR3 is 16 residues. The germline V and J ends were trimmed by 0 bases and 1 base, with 11 bases remaining between them. The DNA for the CDR3 is TGCGCCAGCAGCTTGGATCCAGATGATTCCTACAATGAGCAGTTCTTC. The encoded protein is CASSLDPDDSYNEQFF.

As DNA, the CDR3 is TGTGCCTGGAAGCAAGGACAGGGGAGCACAGATACGCAGTATTTT. This gives the protein CAWKQGQGSTDTQYF. This rearrangement joins TRBV30 to TRBJ2-3, with 9 bases matching TRBD1. V trimming: 4 bases; J trimming: 0 bases; junction bases outside the gene matches: 5. There are 15 residues in the CDR3. Germline CDR1 and CDR2: GTSNPN and SVGIG (reference sequence).

The J gene is TRBJ1-5, the V gene TRBV6-6, with no clear D. Trimming removed 7 bases at V and 0 bases at J, with 10 bases between. The germline gives CDR1 MNHNY, CDR2 SVGAGI (reference sequence). The CDR3 runs 14 residues. CDR3 nucleotides: TGTGCCAGCAAGCCAGGAAATAGCAATCAGCCCCAGCATTTT. It is translated as CASKPGNSNQPQHF.

This rearrangement joins TRBV28 to TRBJ2-2, with 10 bases that match TRBD1. Germline-derived CDR1 and CDR2 are MDHEN and SYDVKM. The CDR3 sequence is 15 residues long. V shed 2 bases and J 8 bases; nucleotides not matched to a gene: 5. This CDR3 reads CASSLPGTGVGELFF. The CDR3 DNA follows: TGTGCCAGCAGTTTACCCGGGACAGGGGTGGGGGAGCTGTTTTTT.

The rearrangement joins TRBV2 to TRBJ2-1; unclear D gene. V was pared by 3 bases and J by 2 bases, with 5 bases between. The CDR3 runs 13 residues. CDR1 is SNHLY, CDR2 FYNNEI, per germline. The CDR3 loop is CASSEDPYNEQFF. CDR3 DNA sequence: TGTGCCAGCAGTGAGGACCCCTACAATGAGCAGTTCTTC.

This clone was recorded a few times. The sample has other DNA sequences that encode this CDR3 too. V usage is TRBV18 and J usage is TRBJ1-4; 9 nucleotides align to TRBD1. Unmatched junction bases numbered 4, after V lost 3 bases and J lost 5 bases. This CDR3 has 15 amino acids. Germline V gene data show CDR1 as KGHSH and CDR2 as LQKENI. Written as DNA, the CDR3 is TGTGCCAGCTCACCCCTAGGACAGGGGAATGAAAAACTGTTTTTT. Residues: CASSPLGQGNEKLFF.

The chain joins TRBV2 to TRBJ1-2, with D maybe TRBD1 (5 bases). From germline, CDR1 is SNHLY and CDR2 FYNNEI. V was clipped by 8 bases and J by 2 bases, with 18 bases between them. The CDR3 runs to 15 residues. This CDR3 reads CASAELTAGNYGYTF. In nucleotides, the CDR3 is TGTGCCAGCGCGGAACTGACAGCGGGAAACTATGGCTACACCTTC. Drawing the rest from reference TRBV2 and TRBJ1-2, the complete variable domain is EPEVTQTPSHQVTQMGQEVILRCVPISNHLYFYWYRQILGQKVEFLVSFYNNEISEKSEIFDDQFSVERPDGSNFTLKIRSTKLEDSAMYFCASAELTAGNYGYTFGSGTRLTVV.

The chain uses TRBV19 and TRBJ2-5; TRBD2 might be the D (7 bases). Germline values: CDR1 LNHDA, CDR2 SQIVND (reference sequence). CDR3 length equals 15 residues. V lost 4 bases and J lost 5, with 17 bases in between. CDR3 sequence: CASSTSGGAGETQYF. The CDR3 bases are TGTGCCAGTAGTACAAGTGGGGGGGCTGGGGAGACCCAGTACTTC.

The rearrangement links TRBV6-6 to TRBJ1-3; D possibly corresponds to TRBD1 (5 bases). V was trimmed by 0 bases and J by 7 bases, leaving 16 bases between them. In germline, CDR1 is MNHNY, CDR2 SVGAGI (reference sequence). The CDR3 has 16 residues. CDR3 in amino acids: CASSYSMGQGGNTIYF. The CDR3, as DNA: TGTGCCAGCAGTTACTCGATGGGGCAGGGTGGCAACACCATATATTTT.

The chain carries TRBV2 and TRBJ2-2; 8 positions match TRBD1. The CDR3 consists of 13 residues. The germline gives CDR1 SNHLY, CDR2 FYNNEI. V dropped 8 bases and J dropped 8; count of bases not matched to a gene: 7. CDR3 sequence reads: CASQEQGVGELFF. The CDR3 nucleotides are TGTGCCAGCCAAGAACAGGGGGTTGGGGAGCTGTTTTTT.

The rearrangement uses TRBV7-7 and TRBJ2-3; tentatively, D is TRBD1 or TRBD2 (5 bases each). This CDR3 has 13 residues. Germline V CDR1 and CDR2: SSHAT, FNYEAQ (reference sequence). CDR3 in DNA: TGTGCTAGCTCGAGGGGTATCACAGATACGCAGTATTTT. Translating it yields CASSRGITDTQYF.

This clone was counted a single time. The chain couples TRBV30 to TRBJ2-7; the D is unclear. This CDR3 has 15 amino acids. Looked up from germline, CDR1 is GTSNPN and CDR2 is SVGIG (reference sequence). V was cut by 3 bases and J by 0 bases, with 15 bases left in between. This CDR3 reads CAWSAIRKNSYEQYF. CDR3 in DNA: TGTGCCTGGAGCGCAATTCGGAAGAACTCCTACGAGCAGTACTTC.

This sequence joins TRBV18 and TRBJ1-5; no clear D. The V end lost 2 bases, the J end lost 6 bases, and 11 bases lay between the germline ends. The CDR3 runs to 14 residues. Germline V gives CDR1 KGHSH, CDR2 LQKENI. As DNA, the CDR3 is TGTGCCAGCTCACCAGTGAGCGCAGGTCAGCCCCAGCATTTT. Protein: CASSPVSAGQPQHF.

V gene TRBV6-5 combines with J gene TRBJ1-2; D gene unclear. The V gene's germline CDR1 is MNHEY and CDR2 SVGAGI. Trimming stripped 4 bases from V and 4 bases from J, with 16 bases between. The CDR3 loop spans 15 amino acids. CDR3 loop: CASSSGGLGGYGYTF. DNA for the CDR3: TGTGCCAGCAGTTCTGGCGGCCTAGGAGGCTATGGCTACACCTTC.

The rearrangement links TRBV18 to TRBJ2-1, with D unclear. Germline V gene data show CDR1 as KGHSH and CDR2 as LQKENI. V was cut by 1 base and J by 6 bases, with 7 bases left in between. The CDR3 consists of 13 residues. Here the CDR3 reads CASSPQQTNEQFF. The CDR3 nucleotides read TGTGCCAGCTCACCACAACAGACCAATGAGCAGTTCTTC.